This TCR beta chain appears in the sequencing data of a study of blood T cell repertoires in COVID-19. Study details: Collection of acute and convalescent COVID-19 samples took place in the United States, Italy and Spain. T cells, B-cell-depleted T cells, or PBMCs provided the cDNA or gDNA that served as material.

CDR1 and CDR2 from the germline V gene are GTSNPN and SVGIG (reference sequence). V was pared by 0 bases and J by 4 bases, with 25 bases between. CDR3 length: 18 amino acids. Original methodology: Estimation of nucleated cell counts was performed using reference gene primer amplification. Repertoires were generated with immunoSEQ multiplex PCR, while TCRdb's copy carries only in-frame clones and drops some. The D gene and trimming were derived from the DNA, and the V and J assignments and clone size from that table. This sample carries some 34,000 clones, about 85% of them seen once, and the ten largest clones take about 7%.

This clonotype was sampled from a human donor in a cohort sampled during active COVID-19. The sample taken for sequencing was peripheral blood. The chain has TRBV30 and TRBJ2-7; D unresolved. This CDR3 is CAWSVRFRVALAPYEQYF. In DNA, the CDR3 is TGTGCCTGGAGTGTACGTTTTCGGGTGGCGCTCGCGCCTTACGAGCAGTACTTC.